These 5 T cell receptor beta chains were all obtained from the same sample, sequenced in a study of T-cell reconstitution after alpha-beta-depleted transplantation in children. A library of TCRbeta sequences, prepared with unique molecular identifiers, was generated. TCRdb processed the PCR reads anew with MiXCR; each CDR3 protein has one entry. The table includes approximately 650,000 distinct CDR3 sequences, 10% to 15% detected once. The sample in question was PBMCs, obtained before TCRalphabeta/CD19-depleted stem cell transplant. Receptors originate from a girl aged 2-10 years with congenital amegakaryocytic thrombocytopenia, due to receive a stem cell transplant.

This clonotype was seen at least ten times. The chain uses TRBV5-1 and TRBJ2-2; possibly TRBD1 for D (6 bases). This CDR3 contains 14 residues. The V end was cut by 6 bases, the J end by 1 base, with 10 bases between. The germline V gene encodes CDR1 SGHRS and CDR2 YFSETQ. CDR3 region: CASNSGQNTGELFF. As DNA, the CDR3 is TGCGCCAGCAACTCGGGACAGAACACCGGGGAGCTGTTTTTT.

This clonotype was found many times. The chain recombines TRBV10-3 with TRBJ2-1; no reliable D call. This CDR3 is built from 16 residues. Per germline, CDR1 ENHRY and CDR2 SYGVKD. V gave up 1 base and J gave up 0 bases, with 10 bases separating them. CDR3 in amino acids: CAISEFSNPSYNEQFF. In nucleotides, the CDR3 is TGTGCCATCAGTGAGTTCTCCAATCCCTCCTACAATGAGCAGTTCTTC.

This clonotype was seen repeatedly, ten times or more. The chain carries TRBV7-2 and TRBJ2-5, with D possibly TRBD2 on 6 matching bases. CDR1 is SGHTA and CDR2 is FQGNSA in the germline V gene. V was cut by 5 bases and J by 2 bases, with 12 bases left in between. This CDR3 spans 14 amino acids. In DNA, the CDR3 is TGTGCCAGCAGCCATATAGCGGTGCAAGAGACCCAGTACTTC. Its translation: CASSHIAVQETQYF.

The rearrangement links TRBV7-3 to TRBJ1-1; unclear D gene. From germline, CDR1 is SGHTA and CDR2 FQGTGA. Trimming left V 1 base short and J 3 bases short, with 9 bases between. This CDR3 region has 14 residues. The chain's CDR3 is CASSLMGTDTEAFF. CDR3 sequence (DNA): TGTGCCAGCAGCTTAATGGGAACCGACACTGAAGCTTTCTTT. The variable domain in full, completed from reference TRBV7-3 and TRBJ1-1, reads GAGVSQTPSNKVTEKGKYVELRCDPISGHTALYWYRQSLGQGPEFLIYFQGTGAADDSGLPNDRFFAVRPEGSVSTLKIQRTERGDSAVYLCASSLMGTDTEAFFGQGTRLTVV.

The V gene is TRBV5-1, the J gene TRBJ2-2; no clear D. The CDR3 spans 16 residues. Germline assignment: CDR1 SGHRS and CDR2 YFSETQ. V was shortened by 0 bases and J by 2 bases, with 11 bases between the two germline ends. CDR3 DNA sequence: TGCGCCAGCAGCTTGGCGTACGGGTCAAACACCGGGGAGCTGTTTTTT. Its protein is CASSLAYGSNTGELFF.